This T cell receptor (beta chain) was observed in a study of blood T cell repertoires in COVID-19. Source study methods: Counts of nucleated cells, estimated from reference gene primer amplification, were obtained. TCRdb's copy holds only in-frame clones and misses some; the assay was immunoSEQ multiplex PCR. V and J calls and clone size are copied from that table; D and trimming were computed from the DNA. In the table there are over 150,000 clones, 70% to 90% of which are singletons. V was cut by 4 bases and J by 2 bases, with 14 bases left in between. Per the germline V gene, CDR1 is LGHDT and CDR2 is YNNKEL (reference sequence). The CDR3 contains 15 residues.

The sample consisted of peripheral blood. The chain carries TRBV3-1 (or the pseudogene TRBV3-2) and TRBJ1-1; D is ambiguous. This clonotype originated in a man aged 45-65 years with active or convalescent COVID-19. DNA for the CDR3: TGTGCCAGCAGCCCTTTACTGGTGACTAACACTGAAGCTTTCTTT. The encoded protein is CASSPLLVTNTEAFF.